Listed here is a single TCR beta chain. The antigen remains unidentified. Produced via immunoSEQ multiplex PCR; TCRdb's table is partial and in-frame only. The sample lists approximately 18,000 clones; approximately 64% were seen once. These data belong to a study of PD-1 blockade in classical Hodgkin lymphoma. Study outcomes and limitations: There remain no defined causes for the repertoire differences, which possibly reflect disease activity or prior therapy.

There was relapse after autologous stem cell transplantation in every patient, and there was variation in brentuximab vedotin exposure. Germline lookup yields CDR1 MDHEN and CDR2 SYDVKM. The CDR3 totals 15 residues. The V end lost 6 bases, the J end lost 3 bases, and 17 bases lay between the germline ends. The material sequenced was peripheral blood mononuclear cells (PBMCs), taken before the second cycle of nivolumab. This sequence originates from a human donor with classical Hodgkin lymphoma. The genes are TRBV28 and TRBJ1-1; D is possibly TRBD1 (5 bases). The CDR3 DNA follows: TGTGCCAGCAGGGGGTTCCGGGACTCGTACACTGAAGCTTTCTTT. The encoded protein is CASRGFRDSYTEAFF.